These 24 T cell receptor beta chains originate from one sample sequenced in a study of glioma-infiltrating T cells. Using RNA template, CDR3s of TCR alpha and beta were amplified with iRepertoire arm-PCR. From the multiplex PCR reads, TCRdb called clonotypes with MiXCR, one entry per CDR3 protein. The sample lists more than 1,000 distinct CDR3 sequences; 25% to 30% were seen once. Specimen: glioma tissue, nonneoplastic brain tissue, or PBMCs (not recorded which). Receptors were obtained from a human donor with low-grade glioma or glioblastoma, undergoing nonglioma brain surgery, or in good health (not recorded which).

Worth noting for this clonotype: Since the library was made to target alpha chains, this beta chain is a stray read and its abundance is not meaningful. V is TRBV27 and J is TRBJ2-7; 8 bases are shared with TRBD1. Germline values: CDR1 MNHEY, CDR2 SMNVEV (reference sequence). The trim removed 6 bases at V and 3 bases at J, leaving 7 bases unmatched. The CDR3 totals 14 residues. The chain's CDR3 is CASSRDRGIYEQYV. The DNA for the CDR3 is TGTGCCAGCAGCCGCGACAGGGGTATCTACGAGCAGTACGTC.

Of note for this clonotype: This beta chain appears as a stray read in a library generated for alpha chains; its size is not informative. The rearrangement links TRBV3-1 to TRBJ1-5; no clear D. The V gene's germline CDR1 is LGHDT and CDR2 YNNKEL (reference sequence). Trimming pared 0 bases from V and 6 bases from J, leaving 12 bases between. The CDR3 sequence is 15 residues long. DNA for the CDR3: TGTGCCAGCAGCCAAGACACTGCTAACGGTCAGCCCCAGCATTTT. It yields the protein CASSQDTANGQPQHF. Complete variable domain (other parts from reference TRBV3-1 and TRBJ1-5): DTAVSQTPKYLVTQMGNDKSIKCEQNLGHDTMYWYKQDSKKFLKIMFSYNNKELIINETVPNRFSPKSPDKAHLNLHINSLELGDSAVYFCASSQDTANGQPQHFGDGTRLSIL.

Concerning this clonotype: This beta chain was picked up by a library intended for alpha chains and is off target, so its count carries little meaning. The V and J genes are TRBV15 and TRBJ2-1; 12 nucleotides match TRBD2. V trimming: 1 base; J trimming: 7 bases; junction bases outside the gene matches: 2. Per germline, CDR1 LNHNV and CDR2 YYDKDF (reference sequence). The CDR3 sequence is 15 residues long. Written as DNA, the CDR3 is TGTGCCACCAGCAGAGGAACTAGCGGGAGGAATGAGCAGTTCTTC. Its translation: CATSRGTSGRNEQFF. Combining the CDR3 with reference TRBV15 and TRBJ2-1 gives the whole variable domain DAMVIQNPRYQVTQFGKPVTLSCSQTLNHNVMYWYQQKSSQAPKLLFHYYDKDFNNEADTPDNFQSRRPNTSFCFLDIRSPGLGDTAMYLCATSRGTSGRNEQFFGPGTRLTVL.

About this clonotype itself: Since the library was made to target alpha chains, this beta chain is a stray read and its abundance is not meaningful. The chain combines TRBV20-1 with TRBJ1-5; D is ambiguous. Trimming took 2 bases from V and 3 from J, leaving 8 bases between them. This CDR3 is 13 amino acids long. Germline CDR1 and CDR2: DFQATT and SNEGSKA (reference sequence). CDR3 sequence reads: CSARLLDNQPQHF. CDR3 in DNA: TGCAGTGCTAGACTTCTGGACAATCAGCCCCAGCATTTT.

With respect to this clonotype: Because the library targeted alpha chains, this beta chain is an off-target read whose size means little. V gene TRBV7-2 combines with J gene TRBJ1-2; 7 bases align to TRBD1. CDR1 is SGHTA, CDR2 FQGNSA, per germline. The CDR3 extends over 14 amino acids. The ends lost 5 bases at V and 2 bases at J; junction bases unmatched: 5. Here the CDR3 reads CASSTLGQNYGYTF. For the CDR3, the DNA is TGTGCCAGCAGCACCTTGGGACAGAACTATGGCTACACCTTC.

This clonotype was seen a handful of times. The library was designed around alpha chains, so this beta chain is a stray read whose abundance carries little weight. The chain joins TRBV19 to TRBJ1-5, with D hard to call. Germline assignment: CDR1 LNHDA and CDR2 SQIVND (reference sequence). This CDR3 contains 13 residues. Trimming took 5 bases from V and 5 from J, leaving 10 bases between them. CDR3 nucleotide sequence: TGTGCCAGTAGTCCCGGGAGACATCAGCCCCAGCATTTT. Its protein product is CASSPGRHQPQHF.

On this clonotype itself: The library was prepared for alpha chains; this beta chain is a stray read, so its frequency means little. The V gene is TRBV4-1, the J gene TRBJ2-7; TRBD1 matches at 9 bases. Unmatched junction bases numbered 2, after V lost 1 base and J lost 4 bases. Germline CDR1 reads MGHRA; CDR2 reads YSYEKL. The CDR3 runs to 14 residues. Written as DNA, the CDR3 is TGCGCCAGCAGCCAAGCGGGACAGGGATACGAGCAGTACTTC. This gives the protein CASSQAGQGYEQYF.

Comments on this clonotype: A library prepared for alpha chains yielded this beta chain as an off-target read; its size is of little meaning. V gene TRBV20-1 combines with J gene TRBJ2-1; tentatively, D is TRBD1 or TRBD2 (5 bases each). V was cut by 6 bases and J by 7 bases, with 16 bases left in between. The CDR3 consists of 13 residues. In germline, CDR1 is DFQATT, CDR2 SNEGSKA (reference sequence). The CDR3 DNA is TGCAGTGCCAAGAGGGGCTGGGATAATGAGCAGTTCTTC. This gives the protein CSAKRGWDNEQFF.

About this clonotype itself: This beta chain appears as a stray read in a library generated for alpha chains; its size is not informative. The chain recombines TRBV20-1 with TRBJ2-7; D may be TRBD2 (5 bases). Germline lookup yields CDR1 DFQATT and CDR2 SNEGSKA (reference sequence). This CDR3 is built from 12 residues. V was shortened by 3 bases and J by 6 bases, with 12 bases between the two germline ends. The CDR3 bases are TGCAGTGCTAGTCGATCGGGAACCGAGCAGTACTTC. As protein: CSASRSGTEQYF.

In regard to this clonotype: This beta chain turned up in a library designed for alpha chains; as an off-target read, its abundance says little. The CDR3 DNA follows: TGCGCCAGCAGCCAAGTTTCAGGGTCGCCCTACGAGCAGTACTTC. Its protein product is CASSQVSGSPYEQYF. V and J are TRBV4-1 and TRBJ2-7; possible D gene TRBD1, 5 bases. Germline values: CDR1 MGHRA, CDR2 YSYEKL. There are 15 residues in the CDR3. V was clipped by 1 base and J by 2 bases, with 12 bases between them.

This clonotype is labeled as large (0.1 to 1%). The library was designed around alpha chains, so this beta chain is a stray read whose abundance carries little weight. The rearrangement uses TRBV20-1 and TRBJ2-5; perhaps TRBD2 as D (6 bases). This CDR3 has 13 amino acids. V lost 1 base and J 2 bases, leaving 8 bases between the germline ends. Germline assignment: CDR1 DFQATT and CDR2 SNEGSKA (reference sequence). This CDR3 is CSARASDQETQYF. The CDR3 DNA reads as TGCAGTGCTAGAGCTAGCGATCAAGAGACCCAGTACTTC.

This clonotype is classed as large. Because the library targeted alpha chains, this beta chain is an off-target read whose size means little. V gene TRBV6-1 combines with J gene TRBJ1-5; 8 bases agree with TRBD1. Germline assignment: CDR1 MNHNS and CDR2 SASEGT. The CDR3 covers 14 residues. The trim removed 6 bases at V and 5 bases at J, leaving 6 bases unmatched. This CDR3 reads CASRRDRGDQPQHF. In DNA form, the CDR3 reads TGTGCCAGCAGACGCGACAGGGGTGATCAGCCCCAGCATTTT.

Comment on this clonotype: One end of the junction is discordant with germline, which a read error may explain. The size of this beta chain means little, since it is a stray read in a library made for alpha chains. J is TRBJ1-1 and V is TRBV28; 10 positions match TRBD1. The CDR3 covers 14 residues. In germline, CDR1 is MDHEN, CDR2 SYDVKM. CDR3 sequence reads: CASQTGGKNSEAFF. In nucleotides, the CDR3 is TGTGCCAGCCAGACAGGGGGCAAGAACTCTGAAGCTTTCTTT.

Comments on this clonotype: This beta chain is off target for a library built for alpha chains, so its abundance means little. This sequence joins TRBV20-1 and TRBJ2-1; 10 bases agree with TRBD2. CDR3 length equals 18 residues. Unmatched junction bases numbered 20, after V lost 5 bases and J lost 7 bases. Germline V gene sequence: CDR1 DFQATT, CDR2 SNEGSKA (reference sequence). This chain's CDR3 is CSARRWGQASGRMNEQFF. The CDR3 bases are TGCAGTGCTCGGAGATGGGGCCAGGCTAGCGGGAGAATGAATGAGCAGTTCTTC.

As for this clonotype: The junction does not match germline at one end; this may be a read error. This beta chain lies outside the target of a library built for alpha chains; its clone size means little. The V gene is TRBV28, the J gene TRBJ1-5, with D unresolved. The germline gives CDR1 MDHEN, CDR2 SYDVKM. This CDR3 contains 15 residues. The DNA of the CDR3 is TGTGCCGGCAGTTTAGCAGTAATGCCCCTAGGGCCCCAGCATTTT. Translating gives CAGSLAVMPLGPQHF.

Comments on this clonotype: For a library built for alpha chains, this beta chain is a stray read; little rests on its size. The rearrangement joins TRBV28 to TRBJ1-1; 7 bases are shared with TRBD1. V lost 6 bases and J lost 1; bases outside the gene matches: 8. CDR3 length: 15 amino acids. Per germline, CDR1 MDHEN and CDR2 SYDVKM. The CDR3 sequence is CASSQGTATNTEAFF. DNA of the CDR3: TGTGCCAGCAGCCAGGGGACAGCGACGAACACTGAAGCTTTCTTT.

As concerns this clonotype: Found in a library prepared for alpha chains, this beta chain is an off-target read, and its abundance has little meaning. The chain is built from TRBV6-2 or TRBV6-3 and TRBJ2-1, with 9 bases aligning to TRBD2. CDR1 is MNHEY and CDR2 is SVGEGT in the germline V gene. The V segment lost 6 bases and the J segment 4 bases; nucleotides outside the gene matches: 7. The CDR3 extends over 15 amino acids. The CDR3 spells CASSWGTSRYNEQFF. In nucleotides, the CDR3 is TGTGCCAGCAGCTGGGGGACTAGCAGGTACAATGAGCAGTTCTTC.

This clonotype turned up a few times. This beta chain is a stray read from a library made for alpha chains; its abundance is not meaningful. The chain has TRBV7-6 and TRBJ2-3; D remains ambiguous. The CDR3 is 13 residues long. Germline-derived CDR1 and CDR2 are SGHVS and FNYEAQ. The V and J ends lost 4 bases and 2 bases respectively, with 7 bases between them. As DNA, the CDR3 is TGTGCCAGCAGCTCCCACCTCACAGATACGCAGTATTTT. This encodes CASSSHLTDTQYF. The variable domain in full, with the rest retrieved from reference TRBV7-6 and TRBJ2-3, is GAGVSQSPRYKVTKRGQDVALRCDPISGHVSLYWYRQALGQGPEFLTYFNYEAQQDKSGLPNDRFSAERPEGSISTLTIQRTEQRDSAMYRCASSSHLTDTQYFGPGTRLTVL.

This clonotype was seen a few times. Found in a library prepared for alpha chains, this beta chain is an off-target read, and its abundance has little meaning. Written as DNA, the CDR3 is TGCGCCAGCAGCCCCGGACTAGCGGGAGGAACTAGAGATACGCAGTATTTT. It encodes CASSPGLAGGTRDTQYF. The gene calls are TRBV5-1 and TRBJ2-3; 14 bases agree with TRBD2. The germline V gene encodes CDR1 SGHRS and CDR2 YFSETQ. After removal of 4 bases from V and 5 bases from J, the junction contained 9 bases not matched to a gene. This CDR3 is built from 17 residues.

Points on this clonotype: Since the CDR3 does not end with the conserved phenylalanine or tryptophan, this likely comes from a read error. The limits of the CDR3 on the DNA are not certain, so only TCRdb's listed CDR3 is given. This beta chain appears as a stray read in a library generated for alpha chains; its size is not informative. The chain joins TRBV27 to TRBJ2-1; the tabulated D call, TRBD2, remains unverified against the DNA. The CDR3 spans 13 amino acids, including both terminal residues. Per the germline V gene, CDR1 is MNHEY and CDR2 is SMNVEV (reference sequence). The CDR3 protein is CASSATSGPPRFL.

Concerning this clonotype itself: This beta chain came through as a stray read in a library set up for alpha chains, and its size says little. V and J are TRBV10-3 and TRBJ1-1; a weak D match, TRBD1 (6 bases). There are 13 residues in the CDR3. The V gene's germline CDR1 is ENHRY and CDR2 SYGVKD. The ends were cut back, 3 bases at V and 9 bases at J, with 14 bases in the middle. The DNA for the CDR3 is TGTGCCATCAGTGACCAAAGAACAGGGAAAGCTTTCTTT. Its translation: CAISDQRTGKAFF.

This clonotype has only a few counts. This beta chain represents an off-target read in a library built for alpha chains; its size is of limited meaning. The chain carries TRBV20-1 and TRBJ2-1; 8 bases are a match to TRBD2. Germline trimming cut 3 bases from V and 5 bases from J; bases unmatched to any gene: 6. This CDR3 contains 14 residues. Germline lookup yields CDR1 DFQATT and CDR2 SNEGSKA (reference sequence). CDR3 amino acids: CSARVAGYDNEQFF. Here the CDR3 DNA reads TGCAGTGCTAGGGTAGCGGGGTACGACAATGAGCAGTTCTTC.

About this clonotype itself: The library was prepared for alpha chains; this beta chain is a stray read, so its frequency means little. This chain connects TRBV28 to TRBJ1-2; D may be TRBD1 (6 bases). The CDR3 has 13 residues. Germline V lookup: CDR1 MDHEN, CDR2 SYDVKM. Trimming shortened V by 6 bases and J by 8 bases, and 16 bases separated the two germline ends. CDR3: CASRNRTARGYTF. CDR3 sequence (DNA): TGTGCCAGCAGAAATCGGACAGCCAGGGGCTACACCTTC.

About this clonotype itself: This beta chain is an unintended read in a library built for alpha chains; its size means little. The gene calls are TRBV2 and TRBJ2-1; perhaps D is TRBD1 or TRBD2 (5 bases each). This CDR3 comprises 13 residues. Deletions cut 6 bases from V and 10 bases from J, with 16 bases between. Germline values: CDR1 SNHLY, CDR2 FYNNEI. The DNA of the CDR3 is TGTGCCAGCAGACGGGACGGAACCTACGAGCAGTTCTTC. Translating gives CASRRDGTYEQFF.